This T cell receptor beta chain emerged from a study of T cell responses to AZD1222 COVID-19 vaccine. The study's findings and limits: Spike was spanned by vaccine-associated CD4 TCRs, with dominance at 160-218 and 743-854.

J gave up 6 bases and V 7 bases, and 14 bases lay outside the gene matches. Germline V gene lookup returns CDR1 MDHEN and CDR2 SYDVKM. The CDR3 consists of 16 residues. Pooling of second doses given at about 4 or about 12 weeks was done. TCRdb's copy holds only in-frame clones and misses some; the assay was immunoSEQ multiplex PCR. The profile covers 110,000 to 150,000 clones, with approximately 90% appearing a single time and around 3% taken by the ten largest. About this clone itself: The antigen is not known.

The clonotype comes from an adult who received the AZD1222 COVID-19 vaccine. The V gene is TRBV28, the J gene TRBJ2-4, with 8 bases aligning to TRBD1. Here the sequenced sample was peripheral blood, taken 28 days after the second AZD1222 dose. The CDR3 DNA follows: TGTGCCAGCACTCACAGGGGGGAGATGAGGGCAAACATTCAGTACTTC. Translated, it gives CASTHRGEMRANIQYF.